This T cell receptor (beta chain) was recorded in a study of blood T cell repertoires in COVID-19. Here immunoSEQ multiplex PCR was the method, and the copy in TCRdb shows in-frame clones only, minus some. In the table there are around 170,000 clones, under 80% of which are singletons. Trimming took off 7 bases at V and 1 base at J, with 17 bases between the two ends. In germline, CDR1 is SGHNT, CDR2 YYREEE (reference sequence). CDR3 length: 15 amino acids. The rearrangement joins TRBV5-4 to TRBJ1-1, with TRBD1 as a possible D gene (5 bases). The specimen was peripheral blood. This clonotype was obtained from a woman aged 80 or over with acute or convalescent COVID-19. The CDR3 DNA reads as TGTGCCAGCTCGCCCCCATCGACAGAGAACACTGAAGCTTTCTTT. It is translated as CASSPPSTENTEAFF.